These T cell receptor beta chains were read from a single sample in a study of cytomegalovirus exposure and HLA in healthy donors. Repertoires were generated with immunoSEQ multiplex PCR, while TCRdb's copy carries only in-frame clones and drops some. The sample includes around 160,000 clones, roughly 85% of them seen just once. The sample consisted of PBMCs. These receptors came from a male donor in good health and CMV-seropositive. Each CDR3 is given with its conserved first and last residue.

V	CDR3
TRBV7-6	CASSLGTSASYGYTF
TRBV10-3	CAINSKAESSGNTIYF
TRBV4-3	CASSQDSDGRGHEQYF
TRBV20-1	CSAVTGIEAFF
TRBV5-1	CASSLAQALQETQYF
TRBV19	CASSQTGIEQYF
TRBV4-3	CASSQANEETQYF
TRBV5-4	CASSLDALEQYF
TRBV6-1	CASSPITGGNQPQHF
TRBV7-8	CASSLGSGLDPPEQYF
TRBV7-2	CASSLVGTKSYEQYF
TRBV18	CASSRGLDIDTQYF
TRBV6-5	CASSYSSGGNNEQFF
TRBV5-1	CASTAGVRGNTEAFF
TRBV9	CASSGYRDSSLETQYF
TRBV5-1	CASSYRDRVYGYTF
TRBV11-3	CASSPRTETGANVLTF
TRBV10-3	CAISPDRGEQYF
TRBV18	CASSPGTVRGYTF
TRBV5-4	CASSPGGTGANTEAFF
TRBV4-3	CASSQDEAGARPEQYF
TRBV5-1	CASSLARYTQYF
TRBV7-2	CASSSTFSGANVLTF
TRBV28	CASSHITQNSGNTIYF
TRBV9	CASSATVGYTF
TRBV30	CAWGAGTGYEQYF
TRBV15	CATSRKTGKQETQYF
TRBV13	CASKQMPGNTIYF
TRBV29-1	CSVADREGNYGYTF
TRBV11-2	CASSQGQGGNQPQHF
TRBV28	CASSLLASGSANEQYF
TRBV10-1	CASSEARERTETQYF
TRBV5-1	CASSLRPGDRSLGYTF
TRBV28	CASSLMSGHYEQYF
TRBV6-1	CASSVGLAGGSQETQYF
TRBV28	CASTGWTGGLAKNSQYF
TRBV7-2	CASSLASGAYNEQFF
TRBV7-6	CASSPTVDRENGYTF
TRBV18	CASSPPMTSGSRETQYF
TRBV7-6	CASSLAVRGNEQFF
TRBV27	CASSYTGDTEAFF
TRBV4-3	CASSQDWDSHADTQYF
TRBV30	CAWSRFAGLYQETQYF
TRBV18	CASSPRTGGDTGELFF
TRBV6-5	CASSSGTLGYTF
TRBV7-9	CASSLAGGLAGGREQFF
TRBV6-4	CASSDSTGGQETQYF
TRBV7-8	CASSQAGTDFFYGYTF
TRBV5-1	CASSSTGQPHEPQHF
TRBV6-1	CASITGLGGTEAFF
TRBV19	CASRLTGINTGELFF
TRBV6-5	CATESSGNTIYF
TRBV9	CASSVFPPNQPQHF
TRBV6-1	CASSGDRGQGEKLFF
TRBV11-3	CASSSGQGSGEQYF
TRBV30	CAWQPQGARYQPQHF
TRBV2	CASLTAGLAGIKEIQYF
TRBV4-1	CASSHPAGGDSNQPQHF
TRBV5-1	CASSLGQASIEAFF
TRBV5-1	CASSLAGAGGNEQFF